Sequencing of this T cell receptor beta chain was carried out in a study of T cell clones after liver transplantation. Turning to the study itself: Graft-donor-reactive sequences were compared with third-party-reactive TCRbeta sequences from pre-transplant mixed lymphocyte reactions. Three of the eight recipients were HCV-positive; the rest had non-autoimmune, non-viral transplant indications. The study, taken as a whole, reports: The donor-reactive repertoire was only partly measurable in a couple of subjects, lacking donor cells.

This clone occurred a few times. Its antigen remains unknown. Germline values: CDR1 SGHTA, CDR2 FQGNSA. Trimming cost V 2 bases and J 8 bases; bases outside gene matches: 4. The CDR3 has 16 amino acids. Libraries were prepared by immunoSEQ multiplex PCR; TCRdb keeps only in-frame clonotypes and omits some of them. Of just over 60,000 clones in the sample, 71% were seen once. The V gene is TRBV7-2, the J gene TRBJ1-6, with 12 bases that match TRBD1. This clonotype originated in a human donor who received a liver transplant. The source material was CD4+ T cells from blood, sampled before liver transplant. The CDR3 nucleotides are TGTGCCAGCAGCTTAAGGGGACAGGGGGCTTATTCACCCCTCCACTTT. As protein: CASSLRGQGAYSPLHF.